The rows below give T cell receptor beta chains drawn from one sample of a study of graft-versus-host responses after intestinal transplantation. No antigen has been identified for these receptors. Sequencing used immunoSEQ multiplex PCR; TCRdb keeps in-frame clones, though not all of them. Among some 80,000 clones listed, approximately 90% were seen once. Source: unstimulated CD8+ T cells sorted from spleen or lymph node cells, taken before transplant. These TCRs come from a human donor who was the organ donor for an intestinal transplant. The CDR3 runs from the conserved cysteine through the conserved F or W.

J gene: TRBJ2-7; V gene: TRBV7-2; CDR3 protein: CASSGPVLAYEQYF
J gene: TRBJ2-1; V gene: TRBV28; CDR3 protein: CASSSELSSIGNEQFF
J gene: TRBJ2-5; V gene: TRBV2; CDR3 protein: CASSYETQYF
J gene: TRBJ1-5; V gene: TRBV19; CDR3 protein: CASSIAEGSNQPQHF
J gene: TRBJ2-7; V gene: TRBV7-7; CDR3 protein: CASSLGTGVVYEQYF
J gene: TRBJ1-5; V gene: TRBV5-6; CDR3 protein: CASSIQGAGDQPQHF
J gene: .; V gene: TRBV11-2; CDR3 protein: CASSQPGAPVPTTYEQYF
J gene: TRBJ2-7; V gene: TRBV7-3; CDR3 protein: CASSLYQGSYEQYF
J gene: TRBJ1-2; V gene: TRBV6-5; CDR3 protein: CASSSTMGRDYGYTF
J gene: TRBJ1-1; V gene: TRBV4-1; CDR3 protein: CASTVGQGVTEAFF
J gene: TRBJ1-2; V gene: TRBV7-6; CDR3 protein: CASTLKGGAGGYTF
J gene: TRBJ1-2; V gene: TRBV12-2; CDR3 protein: CARRFRGWERF
J gene: TRBJ1-1; V gene: TRBV27; CDR3 protein: CASSFGGGAEAFF
J gene: TRBJ2-7; V gene: TRBV2; CDR3 protein: CARQQGDEQYF
J gene: TRBJ2-7; V gene: TRBV7-9; CDR3 protein: CASSAKGAKHYEQYF
J gene: TRBJ2-7; V gene: TRBV7-8; CDR3 protein: CASSYGAGGQYEQYF